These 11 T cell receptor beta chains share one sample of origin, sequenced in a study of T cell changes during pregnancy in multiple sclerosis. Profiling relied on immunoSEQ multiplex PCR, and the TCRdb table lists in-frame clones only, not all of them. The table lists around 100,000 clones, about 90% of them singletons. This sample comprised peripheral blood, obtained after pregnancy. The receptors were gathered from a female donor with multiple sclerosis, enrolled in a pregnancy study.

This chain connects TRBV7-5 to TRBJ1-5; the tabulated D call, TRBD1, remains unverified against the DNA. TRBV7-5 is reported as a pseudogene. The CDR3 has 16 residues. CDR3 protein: CVRIGGGTAENQPQHF. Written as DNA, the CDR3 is TGTGTCAGAATTGGAGGGGGGACAGCAGAGAATCAGCCCCAGCATTTT.

The CDR3 region is CASSPPGQTQGGELFF. Written as DNA, the CDR3 is TGTGCCAGCAGTCCCCCGGGACAGACACAAGGCGGGGAGCTGTTTTTT. The chain carries TRBV28 and TRBJ2-2; 7 bases agree with TRBD1. Per germline, CDR1 MDHEN and CDR2 SYDVKM. The CDR3 is 16 amino acids. V lost 5 bases to trimming and J lost 7 bases; unmatched junction nucleotides: 13.

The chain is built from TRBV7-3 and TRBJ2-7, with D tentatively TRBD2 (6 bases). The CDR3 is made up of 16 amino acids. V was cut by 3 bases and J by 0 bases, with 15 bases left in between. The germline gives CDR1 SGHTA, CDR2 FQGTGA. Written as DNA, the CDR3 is TGTGCCAGCAGCTTGGGACCCGGGAGAGGCTCCTACGAGCAGTACTTC. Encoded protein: CASSLGPGRGSYEQYF.

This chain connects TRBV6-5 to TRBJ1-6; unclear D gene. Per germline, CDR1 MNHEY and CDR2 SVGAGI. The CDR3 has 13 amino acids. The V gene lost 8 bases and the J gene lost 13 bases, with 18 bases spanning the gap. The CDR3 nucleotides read TGTGCCAGCTCCCTGTACCCCTCGAGTCCCCTCCACTTT. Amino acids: CASSLYPSSPLHF.

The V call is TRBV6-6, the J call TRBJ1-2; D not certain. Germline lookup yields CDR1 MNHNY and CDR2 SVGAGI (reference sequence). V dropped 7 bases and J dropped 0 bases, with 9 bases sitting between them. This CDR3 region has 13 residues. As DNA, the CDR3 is TGTGCCAGCACTAGGAGTCCTAACTATGGCTACACCTTC. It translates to CASTRSPNYGYTF.

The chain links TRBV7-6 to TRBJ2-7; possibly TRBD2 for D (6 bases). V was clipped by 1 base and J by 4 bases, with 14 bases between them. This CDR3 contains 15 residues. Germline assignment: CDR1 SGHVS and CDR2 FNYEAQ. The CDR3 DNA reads TGTGCCAGCAGCTTAGAAGCCAGCGGGTCTTACGAGCAGTACTTC. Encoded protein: CASSLEASGSYEQYF.

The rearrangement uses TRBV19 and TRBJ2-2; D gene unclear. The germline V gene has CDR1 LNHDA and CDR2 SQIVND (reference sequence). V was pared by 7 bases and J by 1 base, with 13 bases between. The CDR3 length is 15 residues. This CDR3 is CASTPMGMNTGELFF. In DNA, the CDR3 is TGTGCCAGTACCCCTATGGGCATGAACACCGGGGAGCTGTTTTTT.

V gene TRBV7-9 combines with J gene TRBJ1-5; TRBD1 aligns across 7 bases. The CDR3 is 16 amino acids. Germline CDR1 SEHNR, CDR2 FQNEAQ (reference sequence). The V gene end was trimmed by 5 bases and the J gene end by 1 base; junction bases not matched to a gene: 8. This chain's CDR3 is CASSHATGRSNQPQHF. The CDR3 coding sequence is TGTGCCAGCAGCCATGCGACAGGGCGGAGCAATCAGCCCCAGCATTTT.

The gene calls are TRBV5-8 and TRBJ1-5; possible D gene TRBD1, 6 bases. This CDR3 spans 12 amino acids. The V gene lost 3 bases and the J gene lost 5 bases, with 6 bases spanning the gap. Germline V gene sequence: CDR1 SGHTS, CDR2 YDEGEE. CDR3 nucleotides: TGTGCCAGCAGCTACAGGGATCAGCCCCAGCATTTT. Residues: CASSYRDQPQHF.

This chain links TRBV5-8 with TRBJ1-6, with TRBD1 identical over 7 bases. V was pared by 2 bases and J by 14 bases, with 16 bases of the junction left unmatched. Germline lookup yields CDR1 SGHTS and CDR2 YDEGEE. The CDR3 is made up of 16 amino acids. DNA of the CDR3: TGTGCCAGCAGCTTTAGACAGGGTGGCATAGTAGCGGCCCTCCACTTT. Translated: CASSFRQGGIVAALHF.

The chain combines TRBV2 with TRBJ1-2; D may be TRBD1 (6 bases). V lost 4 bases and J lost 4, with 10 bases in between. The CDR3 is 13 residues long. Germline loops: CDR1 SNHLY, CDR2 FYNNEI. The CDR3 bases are TGTGCCAGCAGTGGGGACAAAATCTATGGCTACACCTTC. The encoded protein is CASSGDKIYGYTF.